Listed below are T cell receptor beta chains from one sample, sequenced in a study of blood T cell repertoires in COVID-19. Sequencing was performed with immunoSEQ multiplex PCR; in TCRdb, only in-frame clones are kept and a portion is missing. The sample has about 160,000 clones; around 85% are singletons. The specimen sequenced was peripheral blood. The receptors come from a man at least 80 years old with COVID-19, enrolled during active disease. Each CDR3 is given with its conserved first and last residue. D genes are given only for firm matches. The size entry is marked missing in some rows and otherwise reads once, few, many or a size class.

CDR3 length,J gene,V gene,D gene,clone size,CDR3 DNA,CDR3 protein
15,TRBJ1-3,TRBV12-5,-,-,TGTGCTAGTGGCTCCCTTTCGGGGATCGGAAACACCATATATTTT,CASGSLSGIGNTIYF
14,TRBJ1-1,TRBV18,-,-,TGTGCCAGCTCAGCGAAACAGGGGAACACTGAAGCTTTCTTT,CASSAKQGNTEAFF
13,TRBJ1-1,TRBV3-1/TRBV3-2,-,once,TGTGCCAGCAGCCCGGGACAGAACACTGAAGCTTTCTTT,CASSPGQNTEAFF
14,TRBJ2-5,TRBV10-2,TRBD2,-,TGCGCCAGCAGTGAAGCGGGGGGGGCAGAGACCCAGTACTTC,CASSEAGGAETQYF
15,TRBJ1-1,TRBV11-3,TRBD1,-,TGTGCCAGCAGCTTTGAAGGACAGGGGCGTCCTGAAGCTTTCTTT,CASSFEGQGRPEAFF
18,TRBJ1-4,TRBV28,TRBD1,-,TGTGCCAGCAGTTCGCTCCTTTCACCTCGGACAGGGGGTGAAAAACTGTTTTTT,CASSSLLSPRTGGEKLFF
13,TRBJ1-1,TRBV19,-,-,TGTGCCAGTAGTATTGGCAGGGCCACTGAAGCTTTCTTT,CASSIGRATEAFF
13,TRBJ1-1,TRBV7-2,-,-,TGTGCCAGCAGCTTTGCCGGGGGCACTGAAGCTTTCTTT,CASSFAGGTEAFF
13,TRBJ1-2,TRBV7-2,TRBD1,-,TGTGCCAGCAGCTTGGACACAGGGGACGGCTACACCTTC,CASSLDTGDGYTF
16,TRBJ1-3,TRBV10-3,TRBD1,-,TGTGCCATCGGGGGGGGACAGGTCCGCTCTGGAAACACCATATATTTT,CAIGGGQVRSGNTIYF
14,TRBJ1-1,TRBV7-2,-,once,TGTGCCAGCAGCTTCCGGACAGCCCGGGTGGAAGCTTTCTTT,CASSFRTARVEAFF
15,TRBJ1-5,TRBV27,-,-,TGTGCCAGCAGTCCAAGGACGTCCGGGCGGGGGCCCCAGCATTTT,CASSPRTSGRGPQHF
12,TRBJ2-5,TRBV12-3/TRBV12-4,-,-,TGTGCCAGCAGTGGCCCAATGCAGACCCAGTACTTC,CASSGPMQTQYF
14,TRBJ2-5,TRBV18,TRBD2,-,TGTGCCAGCTCACCCGGGGGGTCTAAAGAGACCCAGTACTTC,CASSPGGSKETQYF
15,TRBJ2-3,TRBV7-9,-,-,TGTGCCAGCAGCCACAGTGGATTTGGCACAGATACGCAGTATTTT,CASSHSGFGTDTQYF
20,TRBJ2-1,TRBV1,-,-,TGCACCAGCAGACCAATACCGGGACTAGCGGGGGGTATAAAGTACAATGAGCAGTTCTTC,CTSRPIPGLAGGIKYNEQFF
15,TRBJ1-2,TRBV11-1,TRBD1,-,TGTGCCAGCAGCCCTTGGACAGGGGGCAACTATGGCTACACCTTC,CASSPWTGGNYGYTF
13,TRBJ1-1,TRBV5-1,TRBD1,-,TGCGCCACATCAACAGGGGGCGGCACTGAAGCTTTCTTT,CATSTGGGTEAFF
16,TRBJ1-5,TRBV19,TRBD1,-,TGTGCCAGTAGTATAGCATCCGGGACAGGGAATCAGCCCCAGCATTTT,CASSIASGTGNQPQHF
12,TRBJ1-5,TRBV7-2,-,-,TGTGCCAGCAGCCAGAGCAATCAGCCCCAGCATTTT,CASSQSNQPQHF
17,TRBJ2-6,TRBV11-3,TRBD1,-,TGTGCCAGCAGCGCTCGACAGGGGGTTACTGGGGCCAACGTCCTGACTTTC,CASSARQGVTGANVLTF
13,TRBJ1-6,TRBV10-3,TRBD1,-,TGTGCCATCACGGGACAGGGGAATTCACCCCTCCACTTT,CAITGQGNSPLHF
13,TRBJ1-1,TRBV29-1,TRBD1,-,TGCAGCGTCCAGTCTACAGGGGTGACTGAAGCTTTCTTT,CSVQSTGVTEAFF
14,TRBJ2-3,TRBV19,TRBD2,-,TGTGCCAGTTCGGGACTAGCGAGCACAGATACGCAGTATTTT,CASSGLASTDTQYF
14,TRBJ2-7,TRBV6-5,TRBD1,-,TGTGCCAGCAGTAAGACAGGGTGGCCGTACGAGCAGTACTTC,CASSKTGWPYEQYF
15,TRBJ1-5,TRBV19,TRBD1,-,TGTGCCAGTAGTGGGGACAGGGTCAAGAGGCAGCCCCAGCATTTT,CASSGDRVKRQPQHF
14,TRBJ2-3,TRBV5-1,-,-,TGCGCCAGCAGCCTTGGAGGGAGCACAGATACGCAGTATTTT,CASSLGGSTDTQYF
17,TRBJ2-3,TRBV5-1,TRBD2,-,TGCGCCAGCAGCCCCAGACTAGCGGGGGGCTCCACAGATACGCAGTATTTT,CASSPRLAGGSTDTQYF
15,TRBJ2-7,TRBV5-1,-,-,TGCGCCAGCAGCTTGGGCGAGACTTCAACCTACGAGCAGTACTTC,CASSLGETSTYEQYF
13,TRBJ1-6,TRBV12-3/TRBV12-4,TRBD1,-,TGTGCCAGCACGGGACAGGGGGTGCCTCCCCTCCACTTT,CASTGQGVPPLHF
19,TRBJ2-2,TRBV7-3,TRBD2,few,TGTGCCAGCAGCTTAATGGGACTAGCGGGGGGGCCACACACCGGGGAGCTGTTTTTT,CASSLMGLAGGPHTGELFF
14,TRBJ1-5,TRBV28,TRBD1,-,TGTGCCAGCAGTACCCCCGGGACAGGGGGGATTCTGCATTTT,CASSTPGTGGILHF
13,TRBJ1-1,TRBV5-1,-,-,TGCGCCAGCAGCCCAACAGGGAACCCTGAAGCTTTCTTT,CASSPTGNPEAFF
14,TRBJ1-5,TRBV21-1,-,-,TGTGCCAGCAGGGACAGGGATAGCAATCAGCCCCAGCATTTT,CASRDRDSNQPQHF
13,TRBJ2-7,TRBV5-4,-,once,TGTGCCAGCAGCCCTGGACAGTTCTACGAGCAGTACTTC,CASSPGQFYEQYF
16,TRBJ1-1,TRBV7-2,TRBD1,-,TGTGCCAGCAGCTTAGGGACAGGGATTTTAACCACTGAAGCTTTCTTT,CASSLGTGILTTEAFF
14,TRBJ1-2,TRBV18,TRBD1,-,TGTGCCAGCTCACCACGTCAGGGGGACTATGGCTACACCTTC,CASSPRQGDYGYTF
15,TRBJ2-7,TRBV7-2,TRBD2,-,TGTGCCAGCAGCTCCCCATGGGAGGGCCAATACGAGCAGTACTTC,CASSSPWEGQYEQYF
14,TRBJ1-1,TRBV15,-,-,TGTGCCACCAGCTCGTCCACGAGGAACACTGAAGCTTTCTTT,CATSSSTRNTEAFF
11,TRBJ1-2,TRBV29-1,-,-,TGCAGTGTCCAGGGCGCTTGGGGCTACACCTTC,CSVQGAWGYTF
15,TRBJ1-2,TRBV5-4,TRBD1,-,TGTGCCAGCAGCGGAAGACAGGGTGCTAACTATGGCTACACCTTC,CASSGRQGANYGYTF
14,TRBJ2-7,TRBV9,-,-,TGTGCCAGCAGCGTAGGTCTAGGGAGGTACGAGCAGTACTTC,CASSVGLGRYEQYF
15,TRBJ2-7,TRBV20-1,TRBD2,-,TGCAGTGCTAGTAGGGGACTATCTGATCGCTACGAGCAGTACTTC,CSASRGLSDRYEQYF
14,TRBJ1-1,TRBV5-4,-,-,TGTGCCAGCAGCTTGCGGACTGTGAACACTGAAGCTTTCTTT,CASSLRTVNTEAFF
15,TRBJ2-7,TRBV9,TRBD1,-,TGTGCCAGCAGCGGCTCCGGGACAGGGGGCAACGAGCAGTACTTC,CASSGSGTGGNEQYF
14,TRBJ2-1,TRBV5-4,TRBD2,once,TGTGCCAGCAGCCGGCCGGGACTAGACAATGAGCAGTTCTTC,CASSRPGLDNEQFF
14,TRBJ1-1,TRBV6-2/TRBV6-3,-,-,TGTGCCAGCAGTTACAAGGGGATGAACACTGAAGCTTTCTTT,CASSYKGMNTEAFF
17,TRBJ2-3,TRBV11-2,-,-,TGTGCCAGCAAACTACAAAGCGGACTGACTAGCACAGATACGCAGTATTTT,CASKLQSGLTSTDTQYF
18,TRBJ2-2,TRBV6-1,-,-,TGTGCCAGCAGTGAACTCCCCCAGGGGCCCGTTAGGACCGGGGAGCTGTTTTTT,CASSELPQGPVRTGELFF